This T cell receptor beta chain is drawn from a study of T cell responses to AZD1222 COVID-19 vaccine. Overall study: Doses given second, at about 4 or about 12 weeks, were pooled.

The table came from immunoSEQ multiplex PCR; TCRdb's copy has only in-frame clones and leaves some out. The data contain 150,000 to 200,000 clones, about nine tenths of them singletons. The study, taken as a whole, reports: Two doses of AZD1222 preceded a rise in Spike-specific TCR breadth and depth. Clonal diversity was possibly underestimated; the donors were predominantly white British and more often female. Without day 14 samples, only post-peak T cell repertoires were studied.

In germline, CDR1 is SGHKS, CDR2 YYEKEE (reference sequence). The V and J ends lost 4 bases and 2 bases, in that order; junction bases with no gene match: 18. The CDR3 extends over 18 amino acids. On this clone: The antigen remains undetermined.

This specimen was peripheral blood, taken on day 0 of AZD1222 vaccination. This TCR was sampled from an adult in good health. The chain is built from TRBV5-5 and TRBJ2-7; the match to TRBD1 covers 7 bases. In DNA form, the CDR3 reads TGTGCCAGCAGCGGATCACCGGGACAGTTACAGAGAGCCTACGAGCAGTACTTC. Its translation: CASSGSPGQLQRAYEQYF.